This T cell receptor beta chain came from a study of CD8 T cells in Susac syndrome. About the research overall: Treatment status at blood draw for the Susac syndrome patients was therapy-naive, corticosteroids, or intravenous immunoglobulin alone. General study results and limits: The authors acknowledged that their TCR sequencing and HLA analysis involved a relatively small number of individuals.

FACS enriched CD8+ TEMRA cells, while bulk CD8+ and CD4+ were negatively isolated. cDNA came from roughly 0.53 to 1 ug RNA primed by random hexamers. TCRdb fed the immunoSEQ multiplex PCR reads into MiXCR, producing one record per CDR3 protein. The repertoire holds under 200,000 distinct CDR3 sequences, with under 95% as singletons. Details on this clonotype: The target antigen is unknown.

Sequences were obtained from CD4+ T cells from PBMCs. This clonotype originated in a human donor with Susac syndrome.

This CDR3 is CASSLAGLSGYEQYF. The DNA for the CDR3 is TGTGCCAGCAGCTTAGCCGGACTATCCGGCTACGAGCAGTACTTC. V and J are TRBV7-2 and TRBJ2-7; TRBD2 is a possible D gene (6 bases). Between the trimmed V and J ends, which lost 0 bases and 3 bases, there was a span of 12 bases. The CDR3 sequence is 15 residues long. The germline V gene has CDR1 SGHTA and CDR2 FQGNSA.